The 8 T cell receptor beta chains below were found in one sample sequenced in a study of OX40 agonist ivuxolimab in advanced cancers. Here immunoSEQ multiplex PCR was the method, and the copy in TCRdb shows in-frame clones only, minus some. The repertoire holds over 45,000 clones, with over 90% as singletons. The specimen was CD4+ or CD8+ T cells sorted from blood, collected in a trial of the OX40 agonist ivuxolimab. These receptors originate from an adult with an advanced solid tumor such as melanoma, head and neck, liver or kidney cancer.

This chain joins TRBV19 and TRBJ2-3; D remains ambiguous. The CDR3 has 12 amino acids. Deletions cut 6 bases from V and 6 bases from J, with 10 bases between. CDR1 and CDR2 from the germline V gene are LNHDA and SQIVND (reference sequence). The CDR3: CASSAVRDTQYF. CDR3 DNA: TGTGCCAGTAGCGCGGTCAGGGATACGCAGTATTTT. Drawing the rest from reference TRBV19 and TRBJ2-3, the complete variable domain is DGGITQSPKYLFRKEGQNVTLSCEQNLNHDAMYWYRQDPGQGLRLIYYSQIVNDFQKGDIAEGYSVSREKKESFPLTVTSAQKNPTAFYLCASSAVRDTQYFGPGTRLTVL.

The chain couples TRBV9 to TRBJ2-3; 15 bases match TRBD2. This CDR3 comprises 17 residues. Trimming took 4 bases from V and 4 from J; bases not matched to a gene: 7. From germline, CDR1 is SGDLS and CDR2 YYNGEE. In DNA form, the CDR3 reads TGTGCCAGCAGCCCATGGACTAGCGGGAGGGCTTCAGATACGCAGTATTTT. This gives the protein CASSPWTSGRASDTQYF.

The chain is built from TRBV27 and TRBJ2-7; D possibly corresponds to TRBD1 (5 bases). CDR3 length: 13 residues. CDR1 and CDR2 (germline): MNHEY, SMNVEV (reference sequence). V lost 6 bases and J lost 0, with 9 bases in between. Here the CDR3 DNA reads TGTGCCAGCAGCTTGGACATCTCCTACGAGCAGTACTTC. Translating it yields CASSLDISYEQYF.

The chain recombines TRBV4-1 with TRBJ2-1; D is possibly TRBD1 (6 bases). The germline V gene has CDR1 MGHRA and CDR2 YSYEKL. This CDR3 has 16 residues. The ends were cut back, 0 bases at V and 4 bases at J, with 13 bases in the middle. CDR3 protein: CASSQEGGHPYNEQFF. DNA of the CDR3: TGCGCCAGCAGCCAAGAAGGGGGACACCCTTACAATGAGCAGTTCTTC.

The chain recombines TRBV4-3 with TRBJ2-1, with TRBD2 matching over 7 bases. The CDR3 length is 16 residues. The ends lost 1 base at V and 2 bases at J; junction bases unmatched: 5. The V gene's germline CDR1 is LGHNA and CDR2 YSLEER. The CDR3 region has the DNA TGCGCCAGCAGCCAAGTGGGGGGGGTCCCCTACAATGAGCAGTTCTTC. Protein: CASSQVGGVPYNEQFF.

Only a few counts were recorded for this clone. This chain uses TRBV6-4 with TRBJ2-1; TRBD2 agrees at 11 bases. V lost 2 bases to trimming and J lost 10 bases; unmatched junction nucleotides: 7. Germline-derived CDR1 and CDR2 are MRHNA and SNTAGT. This CDR3 spans 15 amino acids. CDR3 in amino acids: CASSDNLAGGSEQFF. As DNA, the CDR3 is TGTGCCAGCAGTGACAACCTAGCGGGGGGATCGGAGCAGTTCTTC.

V and J are TRBV10-3 and TRBJ2-7; D call uncertain. The CDR3 spans 13 residues. Trimming removed 8 bases at V and 4 bases at J, with 15 bases between. The germline CDR1 and CDR2 sequences are ENHRY and SYGVKD. CDR3 protein: CAIYSGALYEQYF. The DNA of the CDR3 is TGTGCCATCTACTCAGGTGCTCTTTACGAGCAGTACTTC.

The V gene is TRBV7-2, the J gene TRBJ2-3; D unresolved. Trimming removed 5 bases at V and 1 base at J, with 22 bases between. The V gene's germline CDR1 is SGHTA and CDR2 FQGNSA. There are 18 residues in the CDR3. For the CDR3, the DNA is TGTGCCAGCAGCCCTTTTTTGGGATCGCAAGGTGGCACAGATACGCAGTATTTT. Translated: CASSPFLGSQGGTDTQYF.